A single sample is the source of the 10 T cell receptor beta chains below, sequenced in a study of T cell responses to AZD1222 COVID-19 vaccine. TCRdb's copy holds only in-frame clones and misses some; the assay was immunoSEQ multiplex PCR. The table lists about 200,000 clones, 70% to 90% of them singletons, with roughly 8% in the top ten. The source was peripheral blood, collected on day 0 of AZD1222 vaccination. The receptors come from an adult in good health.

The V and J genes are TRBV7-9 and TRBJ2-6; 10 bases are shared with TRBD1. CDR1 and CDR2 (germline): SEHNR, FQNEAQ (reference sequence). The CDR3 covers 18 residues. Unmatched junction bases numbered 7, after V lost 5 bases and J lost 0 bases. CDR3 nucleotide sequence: TGTGCCAGCAGCCAAACCGGGACAGGGGCCTCTGGGGCCAACGTCCTGACTTTC. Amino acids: CASSQTGTGASGANVLTF.

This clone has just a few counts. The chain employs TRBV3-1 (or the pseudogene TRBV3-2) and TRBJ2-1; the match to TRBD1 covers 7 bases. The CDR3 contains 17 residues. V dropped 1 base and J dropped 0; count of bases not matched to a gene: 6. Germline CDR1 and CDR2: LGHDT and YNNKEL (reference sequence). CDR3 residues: CASSQGDRVSSYNEQFF. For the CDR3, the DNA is TGTGCCAGCAGCCAAGGGGACAGAGTAAGCTCCTACAATGAGCAGTTCTTC.

The CDR3 region is CASSRTDTQYF. CDR3 bases: TGTGCCAGCAGCCGCACAGATACGCAGTATTTT. This chain uses TRBV7-8 with TRBJ2-3, with D uncertain. V lost 5 bases and J lost 1, with 1 base in between. Per germline, CDR1 SGHVS and CDR2 FQNEAQ. The CDR3 is 11 residues long.

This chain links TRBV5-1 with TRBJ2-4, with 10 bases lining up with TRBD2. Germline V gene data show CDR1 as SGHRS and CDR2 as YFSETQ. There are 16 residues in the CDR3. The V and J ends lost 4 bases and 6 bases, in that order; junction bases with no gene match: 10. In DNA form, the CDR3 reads TGCGCCAGCAGCCTGACTAGCGGGCCTTCGTCAAACATTCAGTACTTC. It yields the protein CASSLTSGPSSNIQYF.

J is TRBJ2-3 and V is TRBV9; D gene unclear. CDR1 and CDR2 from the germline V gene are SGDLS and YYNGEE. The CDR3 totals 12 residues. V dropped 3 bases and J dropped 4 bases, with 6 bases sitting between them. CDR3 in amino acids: CASSGLADTQYF. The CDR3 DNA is TGTGCCAGCAGCGGCCTAGCAGATACGCAGTATTTT. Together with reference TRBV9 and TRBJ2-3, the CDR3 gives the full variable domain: DSGVTQTPKHLITATGQRVTLRCSPRSGDLSVYWYQQSLDQGLQFLIQYYNGEERAKGNILERFSAQQFPDLHSELNLSSLELGDSALYFCASSGLADTQYFGPGTRLTVL.

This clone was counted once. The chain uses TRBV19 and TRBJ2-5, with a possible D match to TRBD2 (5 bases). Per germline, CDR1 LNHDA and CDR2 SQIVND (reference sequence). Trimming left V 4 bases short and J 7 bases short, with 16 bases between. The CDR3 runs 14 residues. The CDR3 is CASSNRLSGRTQYF. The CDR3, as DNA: TGTGCCAGTAGTAACCGACTATCCGGTAGGACCCAGTACTTC.

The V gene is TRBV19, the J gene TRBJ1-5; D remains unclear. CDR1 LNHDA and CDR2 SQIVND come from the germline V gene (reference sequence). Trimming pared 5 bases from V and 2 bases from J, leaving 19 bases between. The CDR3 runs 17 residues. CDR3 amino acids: CASSSSGGFRGNQPQHF. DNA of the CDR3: TGTGCCAGTAGTTCTAGTGGAGGGTTTCGAGGCAATCAGCCCCAGCATTTT. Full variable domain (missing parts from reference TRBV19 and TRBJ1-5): DGGITQSPKYLFRKEGQNVTLSCEQNLNHDAMYWYRQDPGQGLRLIYYSQIVNDFQKGDIAEGYSVSREKKESFPLTVTSAQKNPTAFYLCASSSSGGFRGNQPQHFGDGTRLSIL.

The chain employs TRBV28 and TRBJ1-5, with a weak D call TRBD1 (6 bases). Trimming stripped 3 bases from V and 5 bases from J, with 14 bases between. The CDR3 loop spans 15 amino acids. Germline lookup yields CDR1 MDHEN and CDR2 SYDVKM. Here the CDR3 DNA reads TGTGCCAGCAGTTTGACTAGACAGGCCCATCAGCCCCAGCATTTT. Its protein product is CASSLTRQAHQPQHF.

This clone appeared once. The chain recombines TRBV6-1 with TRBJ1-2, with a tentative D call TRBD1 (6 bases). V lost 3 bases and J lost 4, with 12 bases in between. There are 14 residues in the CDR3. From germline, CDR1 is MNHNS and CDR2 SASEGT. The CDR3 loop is CASSDRGVAYGYTF. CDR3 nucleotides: TGTGCCAGCAGTGACAGGGGTGTAGCCTATGGCTACACCTTC.

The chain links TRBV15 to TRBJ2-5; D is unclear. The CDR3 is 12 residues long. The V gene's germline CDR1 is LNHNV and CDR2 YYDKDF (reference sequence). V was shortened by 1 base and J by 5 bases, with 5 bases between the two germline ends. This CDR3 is CATSRGFETQYF. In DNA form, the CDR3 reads TGTGCCACCAGCAGAGGGTTTGAGACCCAGTACTTC. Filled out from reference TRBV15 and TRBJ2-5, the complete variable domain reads DAMVIQNPRYQVTQFGKPVTLSCSQTLNHNVMYWYQQKSSQAPKLLFHYYDKDFNNEADTPDNFQSRRPNTSFCFLDIRSPGLGDTAMYLCATSRGFETQYFGPGTRLLVL.